This is a list of T cell receptor beta chains from one sample in a study of T cell responses to AZD1222 COVID-19 vaccine. Assay used: immunoSEQ multiplex PCR; TCRdb lists only in-frame clones, some missing. The sample yields some 120,000 clones, 88% seen once. This specimen consisted of peripheral blood, obtained on day 0 of AZD1222 vaccination. The receptors originated from an adult in good health. Both conserved end residues are part of each CDR3. D genes are given only for firm matches. Size values are once, few and many counts, or a class for expanded clones, and some rows have none.

D | length | size | J | V | DNA | CDR3
TRBD2 | 14 | . | TRBJ2-3 | TRBV7-9 | TGTGCCAGCAGCTGGCGCGGGAGTACAGATACGCAGTATTTT | CASSWRGSTDTQYF
TRBD2 | 17 | once | TRBJ2-7 | TRBV28 | TGTGCCAGCACCGCTGCGGACAGGACTAGCGGGTCCTACGAGCAGTACTTC | CASTAADRTSGSYEQYF
. | 14 | . | TRBJ2-3 | TRBV11-3 | TGTGCCAGCAGCTCGGTGCGGAGCACAGATACGCAGTATTTT | CASSSVRSTDTQYF
. | 15 | . | TRBJ2-1 | TRBV18 | TGTGCCAGCTCACCACGTCCTTGGGAATCCCATGAGCAGTTCTTC | CASSPRPWESHEQFF
TRBD1 | 19 | . | TRBJ1-1 | TRBV6-2/TRBV6-3 | TGTGCCAGCAGTTACTCCAGAAACCCGACAGGGACCGATAACACTGAAGCTTTCTTT | CASSYSRNPTGTDNTEAFF
TRBD2 | 16 | . | TRBJ2-3 | TRBV6-4 | TGTGCCAGCAGTGACTCCGGGACTAGCGGCACAGATACGCAGTATTTT | CASSDSGTSGTDTQYF
. | 17 | . | TRBJ2-1 | TRBV11-3 | TGTGCCAGCAGCTCCTCTCGTCAGGGGTTGGACTACAATGAGCAGTTCTTC | CASSSSRQGLDYNEQFF
. | 15 | . | TRBJ2-3 | TRBV28 | TGTGCCAGCAGCACCACCCGGAGCAGCAAAGATACGCAGTATTTT | CASSTTRSSKDTQYF
TRBD1 | 15 | . | TRBJ2-7 | TRBV12-5 | TGTGCTAGTGGTTTGGGGACAGGGGGTGCTTACGAGCAGTACTTC | CASGLGTGGAYEQYF
. | 15 | few | TRBJ2-1 | TRBV29-1 | TGCAGCGTTGTTAGTCGGCAGGGCTCCTACAATGAGCAGTTCTTC | CSVVSRQGSYNEQFF
. | 14 | few | TRBJ2-3 | TRBV19 | TGTGCCAGTAGTACAGGGTTTAACCCAGATACGCAGTATTTT | CASSTGFNPDTQYF
. | 11 | . | TRBJ2-5 | TRBV29-1 | TGCAGCGTCGCCAACCGGGACGGGGGGTACTTC | CSVANRDGGYF
TRBD1 | 17 | . | TRBJ1-6 | TRBV5-1 | TGCGCCAGCAGCTTGGATGGGGACAGGGGTTCTAATTCACCCCTCCACTTT | CASSLDGDRGSNSPLHF
. | 18 | . | TRBJ1-4 | TRBV5-1 | TGCGCCAGCAGCTCCCAATATGCAGGGAAGACAACTAATGAAAAACTGTTTTTT | CASSSQYAGKTTNEKLFF
. | 17 | . | TRBJ1-5 | TRBV11-2 | TGTGCCAGCAGCTTTCCGATACCTGATTATAGCAATCAGCCCCAGCATTTT | CASSFPIPDYSNQPQHF
. | 17 | once | TRBJ2-2 | TRBV9 | TGTGCCAGCAGCGTAGGGAGGAGAGATCCGAACACCGGGGAGCTGTTTTTT | CASSVGRRDPNTGELFF
. | 15 | . | TRBJ1-5 | TRBV9 | TGTGCCAGCAGTTCGACAGCATATAGCAATCAGCCCCAGCATTTT | CASSSTAYSNQPQHF
TRBD1 | 15 | . | TRBJ1-5 | TRBV15 | TGTGCCACCAGCGGCACCGGACAGGGGGGACAGCCCCAGCATTTT | CATSGTGQGGQPQHF
. | 13 | few | TRBJ1-3 | TRBV30 | TGTGCCTGGACAGGTCAGAGAGGAAACACCATATATTTT | CAWTGQRGNTIYF
TRBD1 | 13 | few | TRBJ1-5 | TRBV28 | TGTGCCAGTTCGGGACAGCCCAATCAGCCCCAGCATTTT | CASSGQPNQPQHF
TRBD2 | 16 | . | TRBJ2-5 | TRBV3-1/TRBV3-2 | TGTGCCAGCAGCCCCCCTGGCGGGGGGGGGCAAGAGACCCAGTACTTC | CASSPPGGGGQETQYF
. | 13 | . | TRBJ2-5 | TRBV6-6 | TGTGCCAGCAGTTCGAACGGCCAAGAGACCCAGTACTTC | CASSSNGQETQYF
. | 12 | . | TRBJ1-2 | TRBV11-3 | TGTGCCAGCAGCCGAGGGGGTTATGGCTACACCTTC | CASSRGGYGYTF
. | 14 | . | TRBJ2-5 | TRBV9 | TGTGCCAGCAGCGTAGGTCGGGCCCAAGAGACCCAGTACTTC | CASSVGRAQETQYF
TRBD1 | 14 | . | TRBJ1-2 | TRBV7-9 | TGTGCCAGCAGCTATTTGACAGGGGGCGACGGCTACACCTTC | CASSYLTGGDGYTF
TRBD1 | 13 | . | TRBJ1-2 | TRBV6-5 | TGTGCCAGCAGTCCACCGACAGGGAATGGCTACACCTTC | CASSPPTGNGYTF
. | 11 | . | TRBJ2-7 | TRBV5-8 | TGTGCCAGCAGCTTTCCCTACGAGCAGTACTTC | CASSFPYEQYF
. | 12 | . | TRBJ2-5 | TRBV29-1 | TGCAGCGTTAACAGGGCCCAAGAGACCCAGTACTTC | CSVNRAQETQYF
. | 15 | . | TRBJ2-7 | TRBV7-8 | TGTGCCAGCAGCTTTCTGCAGGACTCCTCCTACGAGCAGTACTTC | CASSFLQDSSYEQYF
. | 15 | once | TRBJ1-2 | TRBV27 | TGTGCCAGCAGTTTAGGGTACGGGGGTGACTATGGCTACACCTTC | CASSLGYGGDYGYTF
. | 16 | . | TRBJ1-5 | TRBV19 | TGTGCCAGTAGTAGAGACAGACTGTATAGCAATCAGCCCCAGCATTTT | CASSRDRLYSNQPQHF
. | 14 | once | TRBJ1-5 | TRBV27 | TGTGCCAGCAGTTTATGGGCCGGAGATCAGCCCCAGCATTTT | CASSLWAGDQPQHF
. | 13 | . | TRBJ1-4 | TRBV19 | TGTGCCAGTAGTATTTTCCAGGAAGGAAAACTGTTTTTT | CASSIFQEGKLFF
TRBD2 | 16 | . | TRBJ2-1 | TRBV3-1/TRBV3-2 | TGTGCCAGCAGCCAAGGTCGGACTAGCGGGGTCGTTGAGCAGTTCTTC | CASSQGRTSGVVEQFF
TRBD1 | 15 | . | TRBJ2-1 | TRBV4-1 | TGCGCCAGCAGCCCAGGACAGGGACCGTACAATGAGCAGTTCTTC | CASSPGQGPYNEQFF
. | 15 | once | TRBJ1-3 | TRBV19 | TGTGCCAGTAGTATCGACCAAGGGAAAGGAAACACCATATATTTT | CASSIDQGKGNTIYF
TRBD2 | 17 | few | TRBJ2-1 | TRBV7-2 | TGTGCCAGCAGCTTTCCTAGCGGGAGGTCCCGCTACAATGAGCAGTTCTTC | CASSFPSGRSRYNEQFF
. | 14 | few | TRBJ2-7 | TRBV4-1 | TGCGCCAGCAGCCAAGAGGTGGACTCTCTGAAGCAGTACTTC | CASSQEVDSLKQYF
. | 14 | . | TRBJ2-2 | TRBV29-1 | TGCAGCGTGTTGTGGGGCGCGAACACCGGGGAGCTGTTTTTT | CSVLWGANTGELFF
TRBD2 | 17 | . | TRBJ2-3 | TRBV3-1/TRBV3-2 | TGTGCCAGCAGCCAACGAGTAGCGGGGCCTAGCACAGATACGCAGTATTTT | CASSQRVAGPSTDTQYF
TRBD1 | 15 | . | TRBJ1-3 | TRBV28 | TGTGCCAGTTCGCGAGGGGGCGACTCTGGAAACACCATATATTTT | CASSRGGDSGNTIYF
. | 11 | . | TRBJ2-3 | TRBV29-1 | TGCAGTCTCTCGTCCTCAGATACGCAGTATTTT | CSLSSSDTQYF
TRBD1 | 15 | once | TRBJ1-5 | TRBV5-6 | TGTGCCAGCAGCAGGACAGGCGATAGCAATCAGCCCCAGCATTTT | CASSRTGDSNQPQHF
. | 14 | . | TRBJ2-6 | TRBV28 | TGTGCCATTTGTCCAGGGTCTGGGGCCAACGTCCTGACTTTC | CAICPGSGANVLTF
TRBD2 | 15 | . | TRBJ2-3 | TRBV4-3 | TGCGCCAGCAGCCATTCACGGGGGGGCACAGATACGCAGTATTTT | CASSHSRGGTDTQYF
TRBD1 | 15 | once | TRBJ1-5 | TRBV5-8 | TGTGCCAGCAGCTTGGAGACAGGGGGCAATCAGCCCCAGCATTTT | CASSLETGGNQPQHF
. | 14 | . | TRBJ2-7 | TRBV2 | TGTGCCAGCAGTGAGTCCAGGAGCTCCAACGAGCAGTACTTC | CASSESRSSNEQYF
. | 14 | . | TRBJ1-3 | TRBV5-5 | TGTGCCAGCAGCCCGGTGGGCTCTGGAAACACCATATATTTT | CASSPVGSGNTIYF
. | 15 | once | TRBJ1-2 | TRBV11-2 | TGTGCCAGCAGCTTAGATAGGTCCACTACCTATGGCTACACCTTC | CASSLDRSTTYGYTF
. | 15 | . | TRBJ2-2 | TRBV5-4 | TGTGCCAGCAGCGTACAGGTTTCGAACACCGGGGAGCTGTTTTTT | CASSVQVSNTGELFF
. | 18 | . | TRBJ2-1 | TRBV5-1 | TGCGCCAGCACCCCATCCGCGCAATTGGTTCCCATACACAATGAGCAGTTCTTC | CASTPSAQLVPIHNEQFF
. | 11 | . | TRBJ2-5 | TRBV18 | TGTGCCAGCTCACCAGAAGAGACCCAGTACTTC | CASSPEETQYF
TRBD1 | 16 | few | TRBJ1-3 | TRBV25-1 | TGTGCCAGCAGTGCGGACAGGTCCAACTCTGGAAACACCATATATTTT | CASSADRSNSGNTIYF
. | 15 | . | TRBJ1-4 | TRBV19 | TGTGCCAGTAGTATTAGGGCAGGCACTAATGAAAAACTGTTTTTT | CASSIRAGTNEKLFF
TRBD2 | 16 | . | TRBJ2-2 | TRBV5-1 | TGCGCCAGCAGCTTGGGCCTAGCGGCTGGATACGGGGAGCTGTTTTTT | CASSLGLAAGYGELFF
TRBD2 | 16 | . | TRBJ2-1 | TRBV5-4 | TGTGCCAGCAGCCGCGGTTCGGGGGGGAACTACAATGAGCAGTTCTTC | CASSRGSGGNYNEQFF
TRBD1 | 14 | . | TRBJ1-2 | TRBV7-9 | TGTGCCAGCAGCTCCCGGACAGGGTTCTATGGCTACACCTTC | CASSSRTGFYGYTF